Presented here are 21 T cell receptor beta chains from one specimen sequenced in a study of T-cell reconstitution after alpha-beta-depleted transplantation in children. This sample's TCRbeta library carried unique molecular identifier barcodes. TCRdb reanalysed the PCR reads using MiXCR and keeps one entry per CDR3 protein. The sample lists 450,000 to 600,000 distinct CDR3 sequences, about 10% occurring once. The sample in question was PBMCs, obtained before TCRalphabeta/CD19-depleted stem cell transplant. The receptors come from a child aged 2-15 years with inherited bone marrow failure, due to receive a stem cell transplant.

The sample holds many counts of this clonotype. V usage is TRBV11-2 and J usage is TRBJ2-7; D gene uncertain. V shed 1 base and J shed 3 bases, with 16 bases lying between them. CDR1 SGHAT and CDR2 FQNNGV come from the germline V gene. The CDR3 length is 16 residues. This chain's CDR3 is CASSLVEDLPYYEQYF. CDR3 nucleotides: TGTGCCAGCAGCTTAGTTGAGGATCTCCCCTACTACGAGCAGTACTTC.

There are many counts of this clonotype. The chain uses TRBV7-9 and TRBJ2-1; no firm D call. From germline, CDR1 is SEHNR and CDR2 FQNEAQ (reference sequence). V shed 5 bases and J shed 7 bases, with 9 bases lying between them. The CDR3 length is 12 residues. The chain's CDR3 is CASSQAWNEQFF. CDR3 DNA sequence: TGTGCCAGCAGCCAAGCTTGGAATGAGCAGTTCTTC.

This clonotype came up many times. J is TRBJ2-7 and V is TRBV6-5, with D uncertain. Trimming took off 0 bases at V and 2 bases at J, with 8 bases between the two ends. CDR1 and CDR2 from the germline V gene are MNHEY and SVGAGI. CDR3 length: 14 amino acids. The CDR3 bases are TGTGCCAGCAGTTACTCGCAGTTAGCCTACGAGCAGTACTTC. Its translation is CASSYSQLAYEQYF.

The sample holds many counts of this clonotype. The rearrangement joins TRBV5-1 to TRBJ2-2; 7 bases fit TRBD2. The CDR3 is 16 amino acids. V was pared by 1 base and J by 5 bases, with 8 bases of the junction left unmatched. CDR1 is SGHRS, CDR2 YFSETQ, per germline. The CDR3 sequence: CASSLSSGRSTGELFF. The CDR3 nucleotides are TGCGCCAGCAGCTTGAGTAGCGGGCGCTCGACCGGGGAGCTGTTTTTT.

At least ten counts were recorded for this clonotype. This chain connects TRBV5-1 to TRBJ2-5; TRBD1 is a possible D gene (5 bases). The germline V gene has CDR1 SGHRS and CDR2 YFSETQ. Trimming left V 2 bases short and J 5 bases short, with 19 bases between. This CDR3 is built from 16 residues. This chain's CDR3 is CASSFQGQGVGETQYF. CDR3 nucleotides: TGCGCCAGCAGCTTTCAGGGTCAAGGAGTCGGGGAGACCCAGTACTTC.

There are a few counts of this clonotype. The chain recombines TRBV11-2 with TRBJ2-1, with D possibly TRBD2 on 5 matching bases. The germline gives CDR1 SGHAT, CDR2 FQNNGV. The CDR3 is made up of 14 amino acids. Trimming left V 4 bases short and J 3 bases short, with 10 bases between. The CDR3, as DNA: TGTGCCAGCAGCTCGGGATTCCTCTACAATGAGCAGTTCTTC. Translation gives CASSSGFLYNEQFF.

The table lists this clonotype with many counts. The chain is built from TRBV12-5 and TRBJ2-3, with a tentative D call TRBD1 (6 bases). Germline CDR1 LGHNT, CDR2 FRNRAP. V shed 5 bases and J shed 6 bases, with 12 bases lying between them. This CDR3 is built from 13 residues. CDR3 sequence (DNA): TGTGCTAGTGGTATGACAGGAGCGGATACGCAGTATTTT. This translates into CASGMTGADTQYF.

V is TRBV7-2 and J is TRBJ2-3, with TRBD1 identical over 8 bases. The CDR3 loop spans 15 amino acids. Losses at the gene ends were 2 bases for V and 2 bases for J; bases not matched to a gene: 3. Germline assignment: CDR1 SGHTA and CDR2 FQGNSA. The CDR3 nucleotides read TGTGCCAGCAGCTTAAGGACAGGGTACACAGATACGCAGTATTTT. Translating gives CASSLRTGYTDTQYF.

Many counts were recorded for this clonotype. The chain employs TRBV12-3 or TRBV12-4 and TRBJ2-1; 10 nucleotides match TRBD1. With 3 bases clipped from V and 9 bases from J, the junction kept 8 bases outside the gene matches. The CDR3 has 15 amino acids. As DNA, the CDR3 is TGTGCCAGCAGTTTTTGGGACAGGGGTGAGGGTGAGCAGTTCTTC. It specifies CASSFWDRGEGEQFF.

This clonotype was seen ten or more times. This chain connects TRBV6-1 to TRBJ2-1; 11 nucleotides match TRBD2. Trimming at V came to 6 bases and at J to 7 bases, leaving 5 bases not matched to a gene. The CDR3 has 14 amino acids. The germline V gene has CDR1 MNHNS and CDR2 SASEGT. The CDR3 loop is CASRLAGALNEQFF. The CDR3 nucleotides read TGTGCCAGCAGACTAGCGGGAGCTCTTAATGAGCAGTTCTTC.

In this sample, this clonotype turned up a few times. This chain uses TRBV20-1 with TRBJ2-1; 8 bases align to TRBD1. J gave up 15 bases and V 5 bases, and 9 bases lay outside the gene matches. Germline V gives CDR1 DFQATT, CDR2 SNEGSKA (reference sequence). The length of the CDR3 is 11 residues. For the CDR3, the DNA is TGCAGTGCTTCAGGGGGCGCGGTCCTGTTCTTC. Amino acids: CSASGGAVLFF.

This clonotype was observed a few times. J is TRBJ1-2 and V is TRBV5-5; tentative D call: TRBD1 (6 bases). Trimming pared 1 base from V and 2 bases from J, leaving 15 bases between. The CDR3 has 16 residues. Germline V gene lookup returns CDR1 SGHKS and CDR2 YYEKEE (reference sequence). The CDR3 is CASSLPGARPNYGYTF. The DNA of the CDR3 is TGTGCCAGCAGCTTGCCGGGGGCGCGACCCAACTATGGCTACACCTTC.

This clonotype was counted many times. The J gene is TRBJ1-5, the V gene TRBV6-2 or TRBV6-3; D ambiguous. This CDR3 region has 14 residues. CDR1 and CDR2 (germline): MNHEY, SVGEGT. V lost 2 bases to trimming and J lost 0 bases, with 5 bases between them. In DNA form, the CDR3 reads TGTGCCAGCAGTTACCTTATTAGCAATCAGCCCCAGCATTTT. Protein: CASSYLISNQPQHF.

This chain connects TRBV18 to TRBJ1-1, with D perhaps TRBD1 (5 bases). Germline lookup yields CDR1 KGHSH and CDR2 LQKENI. The V gene lost 4 bases and the J gene lost 0 bases, with 9 bases spanning the gap. There are 14 residues in the CDR3. The CDR3 region is CASSHDSMNTEAFF. CDR3 bases: TGTGCCAGCTCACACGACAGTATGAACACTGAAGCTTTCTTT.

The V gene is TRBV28, the J gene TRBJ2-7; D not resolved. Trimming took off 3 bases at V and 2 bases at J, with 8 bases between the two ends. Germline values: CDR1 MDHEN, CDR2 SYDVKM. This CDR3 comprises 13 residues. The CDR3 nucleotides read TGTGCCAGCAGTTTCTCAGGAACCTACGAGCAGTACTTC. Its translation: CASSFSGTYEQYF. The full variable domain, its missing parts supplied by reference TRBV28 and TRBJ2-7, is DVKVTQSSRYLVKRTGEKVFLECVQDMDHENMFWYRQDPGLGLRLIYFSYDVKMKEKGDIPEGYSVSREKKERFSLILESASTNQTSMYLCASSFSGTYEQYFGPGTRLTVT.

This clonotype was seen a handful of times. The J gene is TRBJ2-7, the V gene TRBV3-1; D tentatively reads TRBD1 or TRBD2 (5 bases each). Trimming shortened V by 0 bases and J by 1 base, and 10 bases separated the two germline ends. The germline CDR1 and CDR2 sequences are LGHDT and YNNKEL (reference sequence). The CDR3 totals 15 residues. The CDR3 region has the DNA TGTGCCAGCAGCCAAGATGGAGAGGGGTCCTACGAGCAGTACTTC. It encodes CASSQDGEGSYEQYF.

The V and J genes are TRBV7-9 and TRBJ2-4; D is undetermined. V was cut by 5 bases and J by 6 bases, with 8 bases left in between. Germline V gene data show CDR1 as SEHNR and CDR2 as FQNEAQ (reference sequence). CDR3 length: 12 residues. CDR3 bases: TGTGCCAGCAGCGGAGCCCCAAACATTCAGTACTTC. This translates into CASSGAPNIQYF.

This clonotype came up many times. The chain combines TRBV10-3 with TRBJ2-7; D uncertain. In germline, CDR1 is ENHRY, CDR2 SYGVKD. Trimming shortened V by 2 bases and J by 2 bases, and 10 bases separated the two germline ends. This CDR3 has 14 amino acids. The CDR3 sequence is CAISEVGSPYEQYF. The CDR3 DNA reads as TGTGCCATCAGTGAGGTGGGCAGCCCCTACGAGCAGTACTTC.

With respect to this clonotype: This may come from a read error, since a much larger clone is one base off. The gene calls are TRBV28 and TRBJ2-4; 11 bases agree with TRBD2. The length of the CDR3 is 15 residues. The germline V gene encodes CDR1 MDHEN and CDR2 SYDVKM. The CDR3 region is CASASGRLAKDIQYF. The CDR3 DNA reads TGTGCCAGTGCTAGCGGGAGGTTGGCCAAAGACATTCAGTACTTC.

The chain uses TRBV15 and TRBJ2-7; D is possibly TRBD1 (6 bases). Trimming pared 0 bases from V and 3 bases from J, leaving 18 bases between. CDR1 and CDR2 from the germline V gene are LNHNV and YYDKDF (reference sequence). This CDR3 has 17 amino acids. DNA for the CDR3: TGTGCCACCAGCAGAGAAGGGGGACACCCACTGAACTACGAGCAGTACTTC. As protein: CATSREGGHPLNYEQYF.

The chain is built from TRBV10-3 and TRBJ2-7, with 7 bases aligning to TRBD1. This CDR3 region has 17 residues. Germline V lookup: CDR1 ENHRY, CDR2 SYGVKD. V trimming: 2 bases; J trimming: 4 bases; junction bases outside the gene matches: 14. The CDR3 bases are TGTGCCATCAGTGAGATCAGGGGGACACGGGCAATTTACGAGCAGTACTTC. Residues: CAISEIRGTRAIYEQYF.